A single sample is the source of the 19 T cell receptor beta chains below, sequenced in a study of T cells in localized non-small cell lung cancer. TCRdb's table, derived via immunoSEQ multiplex PCR, lists solely in-frame clones and lacks some. The sample records tens of thousands of clones, just over 85% being singletons. The source was peripheral blood, collected before any cancer treatment. The receptors were gathered from a woman aged 35 to 69 with stage I lung adenocarcinoma.

This clone turned up a few times. The rearrangement joins TRBV6-5 to TRBJ1-2; no clear D gene. There are 12 residues in the CDR3. Germline CDR1 and CDR2: MNHEY and SVGAGI. V shed 8 bases and J shed 5 bases, with 12 bases lying between them. As DNA, the CDR3 is TGTGCCAGCGGTGCAGGCGGATATGGCTACACCTTC. Residues: CASGAGGYGYTF.

J is TRBJ2-2 and V is TRBV7-3, with D perhaps TRBD1 (5 bases). Trimming shortened V by 5 bases and J by 6 bases, and 13 bases separated the two germline ends. The CDR3 extends over 14 amino acids. In germline, CDR1 is SGHTA, CDR2 FQGTGA. CDR3 nucleotide sequence: TGTGCCAGCAGCCCCCAGGACACGCCCGGGGAGCTGTTTTTT. Protein product: CASSPQDTPGELFF. The entire variable domain, with the rest obtained from reference TRBV7-3 and TRBJ2-2, is as follows: GAGVSQTPSNKVTEKGKYVELRCDPISGHTALYWYRQSLGQGPEFLIYFQGTGAADDSGLPNDRFFAVRPEGSVSTLKIQRTERGDSAVYLCASSPQDTPGELFFGEGSRLTVL.

The J gene is TRBJ1-6, the V gene TRBV5-1; no firm D call. The germline gives CDR1 SGHRS, CDR2 YFSETQ. CDR3 length: 16 amino acids. Trimming stripped 0 bases from V and 5 bases from J, with 12 bases between. The DNA for the CDR3 is TGCGCCAGCAGCTTGGAGGTGGGCGCCGATAATTCACCCCTCCACTTT. Protein product: CASSLEVGADNSPLHF.

The DNA for the CDR3 is TGTGCCAGCAGTGATGGCTACAATGAGCAGTTCTTC. Translating it yields CASSDGYNEQFF. The chain has TRBV6-1 and TRBJ2-1; D is undetermined. Trimming cost V 3 bases and J 3 bases, with 3 bases left between them. Germline V gives CDR1 MNHNS, CDR2 SASEGT. CDR3 length: 12 amino acids.

J is TRBJ2-2 and V is TRBV7-2; D is uncertain. The germline V and J ends were trimmed by 0 bases and 0 bases, with 8 bases remaining between them. Looked up from germline, CDR1 is SGHTA and CDR2 is FQGNSA. The CDR3 is 16 residues long. The CDR3 DNA follows: TGTGCCAGCAGCTTAGCGATAGCCGCGAACACCGGGGAGCTGTTTTTT. This gives the protein CASSLAIAANTGELFF.

The chain uses TRBV7-9 and TRBJ2-7, with D possibly matching TRBD2 (6 bases). The CDR3 consists of 15 residues. Trimming removed 3 bases from V and 6 bases from J, with 18 bases in between. CDR1 and CDR2 (germline): SEHNR, FQNEAQ (reference sequence). CDR3 amino acids: CASSFFGGTFTEQYF. CDR3 in DNA: TGTGCCAGCAGCTTCTTCGGTGGGACTTTCACCGAGCAGTACTTC.

This clone was seen just once. This chain links TRBV29-1 with TRBJ2-1; D call uncertain. This CDR3 has 14 residues. The germline V gene has CDR1 SQVTM and CDR2 ANQGSEA. Trimming pared 6 bases from V and 3 bases from J, leaving 15 bases between. The DNA of the CDR3 is TGCAGCGTGCAACTGGCCAGGAACTACAATGAGCAGTTCTTC. It specifies CSVQLARNYNEQFF.

The J gene is TRBJ2-1, the V gene TRBV14; 7 bases line up with TRBD2. The CDR3 sequence is 15 residues long. Germline V lookup: CDR1 SGHDN, CDR2 FVKESK. The ends lost 3 bases at V and 4 bases at J; junction bases unmatched: 6. The CDR3 sequence is CASSQSGTWYNEQFF. CDR3 nucleotide sequence: TGTGCCAGCAGCCAGAGCGGGACCTGGTACAATGAGCAGTTCTTC.

The V and J genes are TRBV2 and TRBJ2-7; D is possibly TRBD1 (6 bases). The V end lost 3 bases, the J end lost 2 bases, and 11 bases lay between the germline ends. The CDR3 has 14 residues. Germline V CDR1 and CDR2: SNHLY, FYNNEI. The CDR3 DNA is TGTGCCAGCAGTGATGGGGGACACCCCTACGAGCAGTACTTC. Protein sequence: CASSDGGHPYEQYF. Drawing the rest from reference TRBV2 and TRBJ2-7, the complete variable domain is EPEVTQTPSHQVTQMGQEVILRCVPISNHLYFYWYRQILGQKVEFLVSFYNNEISEKSEIFDDQFSVERPDGSNFTLKIRSTKLEDSAMYFCASSDGGHPYEQYFGPGTRLTVT.

Only a few counts were recorded for this clone. The genes are TRBV7-2 and TRBJ1-2; D gene unclear. This CDR3 is built from 12 residues. The germline V gene encodes CDR1 SGHTA and CDR2 FQGNSA. V lost 4 bases and J 8 bases, leaving 11 bases between the germline ends. The chain's CDR3 is CASSSPPGGYTF. Here the CDR3 DNA reads TGTGCCAGCAGCTCACCACCTGGGGGCTACACCTTC.

The chain employs TRBV4-3 and TRBJ1-1; 7 bases line up with TRBD1. There are 15 residues in the CDR3. Germline trimming cut 3 bases from V and 5 bases from J; bases unmatched to any gene: 9. Germline assignment: CDR1 LGHNA and CDR2 YSLEER. CDR3: CASSQGDSLGTEAFF. CDR3 nucleotide sequence: TGCGCCAGCAGCCAGGGGGACAGCTTGGGAACTGAAGCTTTCTTT.

In its sample, this clone was seen once. The chain has TRBV5-1 and TRBJ2-5; D remains ambiguous. The CDR3 has 13 amino acids. With 0 bases removed from V and 5 bases from J, the gap between germline ends came to 8 bases. Germline V gene lookup returns CDR1 SGHRS and CDR2 YFSETQ. The CDR3, as DNA: TGCGCCAGCAGCTTGGTGCTAGGCGAGACCCAGTACTTC. This translates into CASSLVLGETQYF.

The chain employs TRBV11-2 and TRBJ2-2; D is uncertain. Germline-derived CDR1 and CDR2 are SGHAT and FQNNGV. Trimming left V 1 base short and J 0 bases short, with 6 bases between. This CDR3 is 15 amino acids long. CDR3 loop: CASSLVAANTGELFF. The CDR3 nucleotides read TGTGCCAGCAGCTTAGTGGCAGCGAACACCGGGGAGCTGTTTTTT.

The rearrangement uses TRBV6-6 and TRBJ1-2, with unresolved D. The CDR3 sequence is 15 residues long. Trimming took 5 bases from V and 4 from J, leaving 17 bases between them. Per the germline V gene, CDR1 is MNHNY and CDR2 is SVGAGI (reference sequence). The CDR3 loop is CASSPSGPDLYGYTF. For the CDR3, the DNA is TGTGCCAGCAGTCCTAGCGGGCCGGACCTCTATGGCTACACCTTC.

The rearrangement joins TRBV7-2 to TRBJ1-2; D is perhaps TRBD1 (6 bases). Trimming took 1 base from V and 5 from J, leaving 14 bases between them. Germline V gives CDR1 SGHTA, CDR2 FQGNSA. This CDR3 has 15 residues. The CDR3 DNA reads TGTGCCAGCAGCTTAGGCCGGACAGCCCCGTATGGCTACACCTTC. It translates to CASSLGRTAPYGYTF.

CDR3 nucleotides: TGTGCCAGCAGCTTAGGTGGGGGCCTCTACAATGAGCAGTTCTTC. Amino acid sequence: CASSLGGGLYNEQFF. V gene TRBV7-2 combines with J gene TRBJ2-1, with a weak D call TRBD1 (6 bases). The germline gives CDR1 SGHTA, CDR2 FQGNSA. The V end was cut by 1 base, the J end by 3 bases, with 10 bases between. The CDR3 loop spans 15 amino acids.

This chain joins TRBV6-1 and TRBJ1-2; D perhaps matches TRBD1 (6 bases). Germline V gene sequence: CDR1 MNHNS, CDR2 SASEGT. The CDR3 totals 14 residues. Trimming pared 10 bases from V and 4 bases from J, leaving 19 bases between. CDR3 residues: CATYKRGPSYGYTF. The CDR3 bases are TGTGCCACCTATAAGCGGGGGCCCTCCTATGGCTACACCTTC.

This clone was found once. The chain carries TRBV18 and TRBJ2-5; no definite D call. V lost 3 bases, J lost 0 bases, and 8 bases lay in between. Germline V gene sequence: CDR1 KGHSH, CDR2 LQKENI. CDR3 size: 14 residues. The DNA of the CDR3 is TGTGCCAGCTCACCTTTCAGAAACCAAGAGACCCAGTACTTC. It specifies CASSPFRNQETQYF.

Only a few counts were recorded for this clone. The chain has TRBV6-5 and TRBJ2-2; tentatively, D is TRBD1 (6 bases). Germline V CDR1 and CDR2: MNHEY, SVGAGI. V was trimmed by 4 bases and J by 8 bases, leaving 11 bases between them. The CDR3 has 13 amino acids. CDR3: CASSLRGFGELFF. The DNA of the CDR3 is TGTGCCAGCAGTTTGAGGGGGTTTGGGGAGCTGTTTTTT.